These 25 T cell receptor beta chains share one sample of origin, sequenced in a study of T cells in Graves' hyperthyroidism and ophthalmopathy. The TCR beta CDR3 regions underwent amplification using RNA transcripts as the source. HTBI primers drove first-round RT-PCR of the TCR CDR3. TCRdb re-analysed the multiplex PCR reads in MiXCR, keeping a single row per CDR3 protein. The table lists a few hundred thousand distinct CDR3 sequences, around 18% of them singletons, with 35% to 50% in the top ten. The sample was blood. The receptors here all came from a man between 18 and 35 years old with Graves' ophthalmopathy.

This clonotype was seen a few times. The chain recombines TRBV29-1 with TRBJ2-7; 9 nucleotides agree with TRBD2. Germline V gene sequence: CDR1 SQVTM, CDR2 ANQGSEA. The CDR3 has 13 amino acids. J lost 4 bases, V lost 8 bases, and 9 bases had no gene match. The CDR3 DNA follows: TGCAGCCCCCAGCGGGGGGCGGGGTACGAGCAGTACTTC. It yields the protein CSPQRGAGYEQYF.

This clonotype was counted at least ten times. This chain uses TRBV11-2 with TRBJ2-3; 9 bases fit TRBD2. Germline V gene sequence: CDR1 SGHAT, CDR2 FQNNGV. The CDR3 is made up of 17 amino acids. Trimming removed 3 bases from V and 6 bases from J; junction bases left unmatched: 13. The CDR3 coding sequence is TGTGCCAGCAGCTTCGGAGCGCTGGCGGGGGGGTCCGATACGCAGTATTTT. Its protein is CASSFGALAGGSDTQYF.

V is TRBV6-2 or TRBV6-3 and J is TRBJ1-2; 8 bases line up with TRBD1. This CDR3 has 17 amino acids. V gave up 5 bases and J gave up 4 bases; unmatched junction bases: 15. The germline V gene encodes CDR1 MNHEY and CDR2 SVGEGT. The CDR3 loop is CASSLNQQGGSAYGYTF. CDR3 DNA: TGTGCCAGCAGTCTCAACCAACAGGGGGGTTCTGCCTATGGCTACACCTTC.

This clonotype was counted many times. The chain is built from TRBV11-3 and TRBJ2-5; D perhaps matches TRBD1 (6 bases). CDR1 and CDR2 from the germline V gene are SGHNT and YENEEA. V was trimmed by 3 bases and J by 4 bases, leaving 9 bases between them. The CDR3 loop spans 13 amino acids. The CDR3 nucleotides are TGTGCCAGCAGCTTTCAGGGGTCAGAGACCCAGTACTTC. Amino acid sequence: CASSFQGSETQYF. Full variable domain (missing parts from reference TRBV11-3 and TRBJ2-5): EAGVVQSPRYKIIEKKQPVAFWCNPISGHNTLYWYLQNLGQGPELLIRYENEEAVDDSQLPKDRFSAERLKGVDSTLKIQPAELGDSAVYLCASSFQGSETQYFGPGTRLLVL.

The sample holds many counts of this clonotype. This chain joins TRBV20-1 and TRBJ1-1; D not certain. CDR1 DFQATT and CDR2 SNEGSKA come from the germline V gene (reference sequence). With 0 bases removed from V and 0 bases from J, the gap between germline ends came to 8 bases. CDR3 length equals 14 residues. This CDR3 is CSARDGNLNTEAFF. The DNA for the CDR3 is TGCAGTGCTAGAGATGGGAACCTGAACACTGAAGCTTTCTTT.

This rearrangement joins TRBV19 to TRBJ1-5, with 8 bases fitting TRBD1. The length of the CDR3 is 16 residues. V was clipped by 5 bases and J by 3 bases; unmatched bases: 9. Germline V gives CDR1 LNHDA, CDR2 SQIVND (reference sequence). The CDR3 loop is CASSHNRGLDNQPQHF. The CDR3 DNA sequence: TGTGCCAGTAGTCACAACAGGGGGTTGGACAATCAGCCCCAGCATTTT.

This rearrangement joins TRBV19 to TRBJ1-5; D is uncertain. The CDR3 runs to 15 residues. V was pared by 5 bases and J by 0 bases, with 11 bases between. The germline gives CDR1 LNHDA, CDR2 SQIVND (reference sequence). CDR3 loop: CASSWGIHSNQPQHF. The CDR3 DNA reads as TGTGCCAGTAGTTGGGGAATTCATAGCAATCAGCCCCAGCATTTT.

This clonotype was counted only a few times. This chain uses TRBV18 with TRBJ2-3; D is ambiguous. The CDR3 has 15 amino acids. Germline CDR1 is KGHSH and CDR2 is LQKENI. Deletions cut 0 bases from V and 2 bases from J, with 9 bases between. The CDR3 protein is CASSPPTPVTDTQYF. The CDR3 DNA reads TGTGCCAGCTCACCACCTACCCCGGTCACAGATACGCAGTATTTT.

CDR3: CATSTRQTNYGYTF. The CDR3, as DNA: TGTGCCACCAGCACCAGACAGACTAACTATGGCTACACCTTC. The rearrangement links TRBV15 to TRBJ1-2; the D gene is possibly TRBD1 (5 bases). This CDR3 spans 14 amino acids. Germline-derived CDR1 and CDR2 are LNHNV and YYDKDF (reference sequence). V was shortened by 4 bases and J by 0 bases, with 9 bases between the two germline ends.

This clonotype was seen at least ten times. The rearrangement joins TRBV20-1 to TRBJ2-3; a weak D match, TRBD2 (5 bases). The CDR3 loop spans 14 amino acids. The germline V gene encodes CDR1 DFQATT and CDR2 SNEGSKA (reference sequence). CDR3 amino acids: CRASGVSSTDTQYF. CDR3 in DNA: TGCAGGGCTTCCGGGGTCTCTAGCACAGATACGCAGTATTTT.

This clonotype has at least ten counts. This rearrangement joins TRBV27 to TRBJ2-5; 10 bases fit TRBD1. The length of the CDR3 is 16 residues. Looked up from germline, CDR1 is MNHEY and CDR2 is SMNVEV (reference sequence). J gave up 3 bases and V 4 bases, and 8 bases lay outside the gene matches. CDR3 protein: CASSSLPGQGKETQYF. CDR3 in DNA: TGTGCCAGCAGTTCTCTCCCGGGACAGGGGAAAGAGACCCAGTACTTC.

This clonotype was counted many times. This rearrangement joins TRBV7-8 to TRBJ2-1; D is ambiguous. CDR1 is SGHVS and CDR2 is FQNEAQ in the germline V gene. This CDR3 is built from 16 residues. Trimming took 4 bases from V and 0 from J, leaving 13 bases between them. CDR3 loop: CASSSNWASSYNEQFF. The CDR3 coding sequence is TGTGCCAGCAGCTCTAATTGGGCGAGCTCCTACAATGAGCAGTTCTTC.

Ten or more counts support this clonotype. The CDR3: CASSYRDTLEAFF. In nucleotides, the CDR3 is TGCGCCAGCAGCTACCGGGACACCCTGGAAGCTTTCTTT. The chain joins TRBV5-1 to TRBJ1-1; D is possibly TRBD1 (6 bases). Between the trimmed V and J ends, which lost 3 bases and 8 bases, there was a span of 14 bases. CDR1 and CDR2 (germline): SGHRS, YFSETQ. The CDR3 extends over 13 amino acids.

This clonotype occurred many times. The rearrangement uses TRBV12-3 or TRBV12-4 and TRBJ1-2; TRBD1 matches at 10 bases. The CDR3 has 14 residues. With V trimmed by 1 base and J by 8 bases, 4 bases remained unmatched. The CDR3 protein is CASSLGQGAVGYTF. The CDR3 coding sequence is TGTGCCAGCAGTTTAGGACAGGGGGCGGTAGGCTACACCTTC.

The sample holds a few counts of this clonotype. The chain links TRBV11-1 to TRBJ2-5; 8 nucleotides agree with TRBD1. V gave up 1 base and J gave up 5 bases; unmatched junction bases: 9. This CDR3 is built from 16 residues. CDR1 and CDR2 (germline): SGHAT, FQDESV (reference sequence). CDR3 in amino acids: CASSLEAGGSKETQYF. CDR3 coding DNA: TGTGCCAGCAGCTTAGAAGCAGGGGGCTCCAAGGAGACCCAGTACTTC.

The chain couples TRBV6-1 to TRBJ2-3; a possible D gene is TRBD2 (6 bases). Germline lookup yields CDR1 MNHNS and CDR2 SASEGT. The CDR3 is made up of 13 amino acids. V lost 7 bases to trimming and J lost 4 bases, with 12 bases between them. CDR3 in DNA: TGTGCCAGCACGCGACTAGTCCCAGATACGCAGTATTTT. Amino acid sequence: CASTRLVPDTQYF.

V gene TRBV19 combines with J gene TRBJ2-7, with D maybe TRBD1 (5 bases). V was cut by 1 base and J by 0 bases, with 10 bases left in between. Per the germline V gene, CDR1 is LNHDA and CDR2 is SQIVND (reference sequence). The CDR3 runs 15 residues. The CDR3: CASSIADSPSYEQYF. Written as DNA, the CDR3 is TGTGCCAGTAGTATAGCCGACAGTCCCTCCTACGAGCAGTACTTC.

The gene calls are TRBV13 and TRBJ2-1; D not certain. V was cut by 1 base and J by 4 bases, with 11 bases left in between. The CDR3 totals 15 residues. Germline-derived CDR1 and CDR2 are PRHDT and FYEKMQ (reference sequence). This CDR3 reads CASSLDGEAYNEQFF. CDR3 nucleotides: TGTGCCAGCAGCTTAGATGGAGAGGCTTACAATGAGCAGTTCTTC.

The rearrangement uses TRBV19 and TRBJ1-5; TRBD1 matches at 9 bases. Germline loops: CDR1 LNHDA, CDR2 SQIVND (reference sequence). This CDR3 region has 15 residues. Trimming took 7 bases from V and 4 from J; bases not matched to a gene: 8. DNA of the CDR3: TGTGCCAGTATCTCAGCCGGGACAGGGAATCAGCCCCAGCATTTT. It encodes CASISAGTGNQPQHF.

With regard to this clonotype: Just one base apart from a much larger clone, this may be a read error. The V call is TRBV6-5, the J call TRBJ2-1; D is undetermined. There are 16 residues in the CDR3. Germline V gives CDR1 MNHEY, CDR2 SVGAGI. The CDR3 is CASRYASAGSYNEQFF. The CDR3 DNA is TGTGCCAGCCGTTACGCCAGTGCCGGCTCCTACAATGAGCAGTTCTTC.

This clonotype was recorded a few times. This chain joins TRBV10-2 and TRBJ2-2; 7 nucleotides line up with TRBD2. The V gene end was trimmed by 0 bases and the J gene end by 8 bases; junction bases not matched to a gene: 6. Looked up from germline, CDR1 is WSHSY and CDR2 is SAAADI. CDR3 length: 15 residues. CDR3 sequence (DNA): TGCGCCAGCAGTGAGTCGGCTAGCGGCCAGGGGGAGCTGTTTTTT. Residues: CASSESASGQGELFF.

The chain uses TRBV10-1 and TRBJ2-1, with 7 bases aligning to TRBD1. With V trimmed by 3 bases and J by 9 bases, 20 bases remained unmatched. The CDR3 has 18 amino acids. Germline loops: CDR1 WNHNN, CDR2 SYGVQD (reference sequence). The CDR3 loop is CASSEMVMGQSRRSEQFF. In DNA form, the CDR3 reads TGCGCCAGCAGTGAAATGGTAATGGGACAGTCTCGGAGAAGTGAGCAGTTCTTC.

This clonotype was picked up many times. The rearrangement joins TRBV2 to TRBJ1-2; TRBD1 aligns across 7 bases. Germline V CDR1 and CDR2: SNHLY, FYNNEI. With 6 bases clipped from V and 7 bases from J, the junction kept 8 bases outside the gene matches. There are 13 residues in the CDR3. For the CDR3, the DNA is TGTGCCAGCAGGATTGAGGGGGCTAGTGGCTACACCTTC. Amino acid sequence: CASRIEGASGYTF.

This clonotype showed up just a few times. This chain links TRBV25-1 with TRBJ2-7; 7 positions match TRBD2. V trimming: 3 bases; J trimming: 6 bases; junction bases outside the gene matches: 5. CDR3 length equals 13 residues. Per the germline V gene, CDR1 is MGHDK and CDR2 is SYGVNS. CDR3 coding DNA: TGTGCCAGCAGTGAGGGAGGGGTCGGCGAGCAGTACTTC. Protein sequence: CASSEGGVGEQYF.

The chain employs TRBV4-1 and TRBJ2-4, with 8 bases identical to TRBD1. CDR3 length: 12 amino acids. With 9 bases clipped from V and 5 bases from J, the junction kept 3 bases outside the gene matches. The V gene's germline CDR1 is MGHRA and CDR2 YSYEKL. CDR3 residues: CASMTGENIQYF. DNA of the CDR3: TGCGCCAGTATGACAGGGGAAAACATTCAGTACTTC.